Listed here are 24 T cell receptor beta chains from one sample, sequenced in a study of T cell repertoires in cytomegalovirus infection. TCRdb itself ran the reads through MiXCR, one entry per CDR3 protein. The profile shows about 250,000 distinct CDR3 sequences, 6.5% of them singletons. The sample consisted of PBMCs. Receptors originate from a human donor in good health (CMV status not recorded). Some clones in this sample may be carry-over from other donors' samples.

The chain uses TRBV18 and TRBJ2-7, with D perhaps assigned TRBD1 or TRBD2 (5 bases each). This CDR3 is 15 amino acids long. Deletions cut 2 bases from V and 0 bases from J, with 11 bases between. Germline CDR1 is KGHSH and CDR2 is LQKENI. The CDR3 DNA reads TGTGCCAGCTCACCATCCCGGGACCTCTCCTACGAGCAGTACTTC. Translating gives CASSPSRDLSYEQYF. The full variable domain, with the rest looked up from reference TRBV18 and TRBJ2-7, is NAGVMQNPRHLVRRRGQEARLRCSPMKGHSHVYWYRQLPEEGLKFMVYLQKENIIDESGMPKERFSAEFPKEGPSILRIQQVVRGDSAAYFCASSPSRDLSYEQYFGPGTRLTVT.

The sample holds many counts of this clonotype. V is TRBV6-6 and J is TRBJ2-2; D remains unclear. The CDR3 has 15 residues. Trimming stripped 8 bases from V and 0 bases from J, with 13 bases between. The germline V gene has CDR1 MNHNY and CDR2 SVGAGI (reference sequence). The CDR3 DNA follows: TGTGCCAGCCATCCTCCGACCTCGAACACCGGGGAGCTGTTTTTT. Translation: CASHPPTSNTGELFF.

This clonotype has at least ten counts. The chain joins TRBV19 to TRBJ2-5, with a weak D call TRBD1 (7 bases). This CDR3 is 14 amino acids long. Deletions cut 8 bases from V and 7 bases from J, with 20 bases between. Germline values: CDR1 LNHDA, CDR2 SQIVND (reference sequence). The CDR3 DNA reads as TGTGCCAGTCGGACGGGGGACAGTCGGGGGACCCAGTACTTC. Residues: CASRTGDSRGTQYF.

This clonotype appeared many times. The chain couples TRBV7-9 to TRBJ1-4, with 7 bases lining up with TRBD1. CDR1 SEHNR and CDR2 FQNEAQ come from the germline V gene (reference sequence). This CDR3 has 16 amino acids. Trimming at V came to 5 bases and at J to 8 bases, leaving 14 bases not matched to a gene. The CDR3 loop reads CASSPRVQGRREKLFF. CDR3 sequence (DNA): TGTGCCAGCAGCCCACGGGTACAGGGGCGGAGAGAAAAACTGTTTTTT.

Ten or more counts support this clonotype. V is TRBV6-2 or TRBV6-3 and J is TRBJ2-7; D is tentatively TRBD1 or TRBD2 (5 bases each). V was clipped by 6 bases and J by 3 bases, with 9 bases between them. The CDR3 runs 12 residues. CDR1 and CDR2 (germline): MNHEY, SVGEGT. The CDR3 coding sequence is TGTGCCAGCAGCCGGGGCCTCTACGAGCAGTACTTC. Residues: CASSRGLYEQYF.

V is TRBV5-1 and J is TRBJ1-6, with 12 nucleotides matching TRBD1. From germline, CDR1 is SGHRS and CDR2 YFSETQ. The V segment lost 6 bases and the J segment 7 bases; nucleotides outside the gene matches: 8. The CDR3 spans 16 residues. The CDR3 DNA follows: TGCGCCAGCACTCAAACCGGGACAGGGGGCAATTCACCCCTCCACTTT. It encodes CASTQTGTGGNSPLHF.

This clonotype has ten or more counts. V and J are TRBV7-2 and TRBJ2-7, with a weak D call TRBD2 (6 bases). Trimming took 2 bases from V and 5 from J, leaving 16 bases between them. This CDR3 has 15 residues. The V gene's germline CDR1 is SGHTA and CDR2 FQGNSA. CDR3 coding DNA: TGTGCCAGCAGCTTAAAGAGACTAGGGTCCCACGAGCAGTACTTC. Protein sequence: CASSLKRLGSHEQYF.

This clonotype was counted between two and nine times. The V gene is TRBV29-1, the J gene TRBJ1-2; 7 bases align to TRBD1. Germline V gives CDR1 SQVTM, CDR2 ANQGSEA. The CDR3 extends over 12 amino acids. Trimming at V came to 6 bases and at J to 7 bases, leaving 8 bases not matched to a gene. The CDR3: CSVVSTGSGYTF. The DNA for the CDR3 is TGCAGCGTCGTTTCGACAGGGAGTGGCTACACCTTC.

Many counts were recorded for this clonotype. V and J are TRBV4-3 and TRBJ1-6; 8 nucleotides align to TRBD1. V shed 0 bases, J shed 9 bases, and the junction held 7 bases outside the gene matches. CDR1 LGHNA and CDR2 YSLEER come from the germline V gene. This CDR3 is built from 16 residues. The CDR3 coding sequence is TGCGCCAGCAGCCAAGATATCAGGGGGCCTGGTTCACCCCTCCACTTT. Translating it yields CASSQDIRGPGSPLHF.

This chain connects TRBV20-1 to TRBJ2-3; D is possibly TRBD1 or TRBD2 (5 bases each). The ends were cut back, 7 bases at V and 5 bases at J, with 16 bases in the middle. The CDR3 sequence is 13 residues long. Germline CDR1 is DFQATT and CDR2 is SNEGSKA (reference sequence). CDR3 sequence reads: CSGTGTVEDTQYF. CDR3 DNA: TGCAGTGGGACCGGGACCGTAGAAGATACGCAGTATTTT.

Many counts were recorded for this clonotype. The rearrangement uses TRBV7-2 and TRBJ2-3, with 12 bases matching TRBD2. Germline CDR1 and CDR2: SGHTA and FQGNSA. V shed 1 base, J shed 8 bases, and the junction held 7 bases outside the gene matches. The CDR3 sequence is 16 residues long. The CDR3 reads CASSLGLAGGKGTQYF. Here the CDR3 DNA reads TGTGCCAGCAGCTTAGGGCTAGCGGGGGGGAAGGGTACGCAGTATTTT.

This clonotype was observed many times. This chain joins TRBV25-1 and TRBJ2-1, with TRBD2 matching 8 bases. The germline CDR1 and CDR2 sequences are MGHDK and SYGVNS. V gave up 5 bases and J gave up 0 bases; unmatched junction bases: 18. The length of the CDR3 is 20 residues. This CDR3 is CASSPSGLRGDPFSYNEQFF. CDR3 coding DNA: TGTGCCAGCAGTCCCTCGGGTTTGCGGGGGGACCCCTTCTCCTACAATGAGCAGTTCTTC. Using reference TRBV25-1 and TRBJ2-1 for the parts outside the CDR3, the full variable domain is EADIYQTPRYLVIGTGKKITLECSQTMGHDKMYWYQQDPGMELHLIHYSYGVNSTEKGDLSSESTVSRIRTEHFPLTLESARPSHTSQYLCASSPSGLRGDPFSYNEQFFGPGTRLTVL.

Ten or more counts support this clonotype. The gene calls are TRBV7-2 and TRBJ2-5; D is uncertain. Trimming took off 5 bases at V and 5 bases at J, with 15 bases between the two ends. CDR3 length equals 14 residues. Germline loops: CDR1 SGHTA, CDR2 FQGNSA. This CDR3 reads CASSRRAAWETQYF. The CDR3 bases are TGTGCCAGCAGCCGCCGGGCCGCCTGGGAGACCCAGTACTTC.

This sequence joins TRBV29-1 and TRBJ2-3; 8 bases fit TRBD2. The CDR3 sequence is 12 residues long. Germline values: CDR1 SQVTM, CDR2 ANQGSEA. V was pared by 3 bases and J by 5 bases, with 1 base of the junction left unmatched. The CDR3 loop is CSVDGGEDTQYF. The CDR3 nucleotides read TGCAGCGTTGACGGGGGGGAAGATACGCAGTATTTT.

In the case of this clonotype: A much larger clone is a single base away; this may be a read error. The genes are TRBV7-9 and TRBJ1-6; no firm D call. This CDR3 region has 16 residues. Germline CDR1 reads SEHNR; CDR2 reads FQNEAQ (reference sequence). With 3 bases removed from V and 7 bases from J, the gap between germline ends came to 16 bases. In nucleotides, the CDR3 is TGTGCCAGCAGCTTTGAAGGGTTGGTGTCCAATTCACCCCTCCACTTT. As protein: CASSFEGLVSNSPLHF.

This clonotype has at least ten counts. CDR3 nucleotide sequence: TGTGCCAGCAGCCCCCCGAGGGGCCGCACAGATACGCAGTATTTT. It specifies CASSPPRGRTDTQYF. The chain joins TRBV7-8 to TRBJ2-3; perhaps D is TRBD1 or TRBD2 (5 bases each). Germline-derived CDR1 and CDR2 are SGHVS and FQNEAQ. The CDR3 has 15 amino acids. V shed 5 bases and J shed 1 base, with 13 bases lying between them.

There are many counts of this clonotype. The chain carries TRBV10-3 and TRBJ2-1; 14 bases agree with TRBD2. V lost 6 bases and J lost 10; bases outside the gene matches: 14. The germline V gene has CDR1 ENHRY and CDR2 SYGVKD. This CDR3 has 17 amino acids. The CDR3 loop reads CAISKPGTSGGKEEQFF. The CDR3 coding sequence is TGTGCCATCAGCAAACCTGGGACTAGCGGGGGTAAGGAGGAGCAGTTCTTC.

There are a few counts of this clonotype. The gene calls are TRBV4-3 and TRBJ2-1, with D maybe TRBD1 (6 bases). Germline CDR1 reads LGHNA; CDR2 reads YSLEER. Trimming stripped 1 base from V and 5 bases from J, with 12 bases between. The CDR3 totals 15 residues. This chain's CDR3 is CASSQGRGTDNEQFF. The CDR3 DNA sequence: TGCGCCAGCAGCCAAGGCAGGGGAACAGACAATGAGCAGTTCTTC.

The genes are TRBV28 and TRBJ2-5; D is undetermined. V was cut by 6 bases and J by 4 bases, with 12 bases left in between. Germline V gives CDR1 MDHEN, CDR2 SYDVKM. The CDR3 consists of 13 residues. The CDR3 loop is CASSRGWGETQYF. CDR3 sequence (DNA): TGTGCCAGCAGCCGCGGATGGGGAGAGACCCAGTACTTC.

This clonotype was recorded at least ten times. This chain joins TRBV5-6 and TRBJ1-1; perhaps TRBD1 as D (6 bases). Germline values: CDR1 SGHDT, CDR2 YYEEEE. Trimming left V 0 bases short and J 10 bases short, with 13 bases between. CDR3 length: 13 residues. DNA of the CDR3: TGTGCCAGCAGCTTGGGCGACAGGTCGGGAGCTTTCTTT. It codes for CASSLGDRSGAFF.

This clonotype was found many times. This chain links TRBV6-4 with TRBJ2-1; possible D gene TRBD1, 7 bases. Germline CDR1 is MRHNA and CDR2 is SNTAGT. Trimming shortened V by 4 bases and J by 9 bases, and 19 bases separated the two germline ends. There are 15 residues in the CDR3. CDR3 in DNA: TGTGCCAGCAGTGTAGGAGGGGGCGGATCCAGTGAGCAGTTCTTC. Translated: CASSVGGGGSSEQFF.

This clonotype was counted ten times or more. The genes are TRBV6-2 or TRBV6-3 and TRBJ1-1; the D is unclear. Germline CDR1 and CDR2: MNHEY and SVGEGT. Trimming took off 6 bases at V and 0 bases at J, with 20 bases between the two ends. CDR3 length: 17 amino acids. The CDR3 is CASSPPLFWVMNTEAFF. CDR3 coding DNA: TGTGCCAGCAGCCCACCGCTATTTTGGGTTATGAACACTGAAGCTTTCTTT.

Many counts were recorded for this clonotype. J is TRBJ1-1 and V is TRBV11-2, with TRBD1 matching 8 bases. The germline CDR1 and CDR2 sequences are SGHAT and FQNNGV. This CDR3 comprises 15 residues. The ends lost 5 bases at V and 1 base at J; junction bases unmatched: 6. CDR3 sequence: CASSQQGQANTEAFF. CDR3 bases: TGTGCCAGCAGCCAACAGGGACAGGCGAACACTGAAGCTTTCTTT.

J is TRBJ2-1 and V is TRBV3-1, with TRBD2 matching 12 bases. Germline CDR1 is LGHDT and CDR2 is YNNKEL (reference sequence). With V trimmed by 0 bases and J by 1 base, 7 bases remained unmatched. The CDR3 has 19 residues. CDR3 sequence reads: CASSQDRGTSGLSYNEQFF. The DNA for the CDR3 is TGTGCCAGCAGCCAAGATCGCGGGACTAGCGGGCTATCCTACAATGAGCAGTTCTTC.